The 17 T cell receptor beta chains presented below share a single source sample, sequenced in a study of blood T cell repertoires in COVID-19. Sequenced by immunoSEQ multiplex PCR; TCRdb stores in-frame clones only, minus some. The repertoire holds some 60,000 clones, with 75% to 85% as singletons. The sample taken for sequencing was peripheral blood. The receptors were gathered from a human donor in a cohort sampled during active COVID-19.

This chain uses TRBV5-5 with TRBJ2-5; 10 bases align to TRBD2. This CDR3 has 15 residues. Germline CDR1 is SGHKS and CDR2 is YYEKEE (reference sequence). Trimming at V came to 4 bases and at J to 4 bases, leaving 7 bases not matched to a gene. The CDR3 region has the DNA TGTGCCAGCAGCCCAAGCGGGAGGGCCCCAGAGACCCAGTACTTC. This encodes CASSPSGRAPETQYF.

This clone was seen only a few times. The V call is TRBV3-1 (or the pseudogene TRBV3-2), the J call TRBJ1-5; 7 bases fit TRBD1. Germline assignment: CDR1 LGHDT and CDR2 YNNKEL (reference sequence). V shed 6 bases, J shed 4 bases, and the junction held 9 bases outside the gene matches. The CDR3 is made up of 15 amino acids. CDR3 residues: CASSSTGYGNQPQHF. CDR3 in DNA: TGTGCCAGCAGTTCGACAGGGTACGGGAATCAGCCCCAGCATTTT.

This chain joins TRBV5-1 and TRBJ2-3; D is perhaps TRBD1 (5 bases). This CDR3 has 13 amino acids. The V and J ends lost 4 bases and 6 bases respectively, with 12 bases between them. Looked up from germline, CDR1 is SGHRS and CDR2 is YFSETQ. CDR3 residues: CASSVRVGDTQYF. The CDR3 DNA reads as TGCGCCAGCAGCGTCAGGGTGGGGGATACGCAGTATTTT.

This chain uses TRBV4-1 with TRBJ1-5; 7 nucleotides line up with TRBD1. CDR1 is MGHRA and CDR2 is YSYEKL in the germline V gene. Germline trimming cut 0 bases from V and 7 bases from J; bases unmatched to any gene: 6. The CDR3 covers 15 residues. The CDR3 loop is CASSQEDRVYQPQHF. The CDR3 DNA sequence: TGCGCCAGCAGCCAAGAAGACAGGGTTTACCAGCCCCAGCATTTT.

On this clone: At the DNA level, this CDR3 is encoded by other sequences in the same sample as well. The V call is TRBV9, the J call TRBJ2-6; unclear D gene. The CDR3 loop spans 16 amino acids. Trimming removed 4 bases at V and 0 bases at J, with 11 bases between. Looked up from germline, CDR1 is SGDLS and CDR2 is YYNGEE. CDR3 amino acids: CASSSDRSSGANVLTF. CDR3 sequence (DNA): TGTGCCAGCAGCTCTGACCGGAGCTCTGGGGCCAACGTCCTGACTTTC. Looking up the rest from reference TRBV9 and TRBJ2-6 gives the full variable domain: DSGVTQTPKHLITATGQRVTLRCSPRSGDLSVYWYQQSLDQGLQFLIQYYNGEERAKGNILERFSAQQFPDLHSELNLSSLELGDSALYFCASSSDRSSGANVLTFGAGSRLTVL.

The chain is built from TRBV7-9 and TRBJ2-7; 8 positions agree with TRBD1. CDR3 length: 13 residues. The V segment lost 8 bases and the J segment 6 bases; nucleotides outside the gene matches: 9. CDR1 is SEHNR, CDR2 FQNEAQ, per germline (reference sequence). The CDR3 nucleotides are TGTGCCAGCGGGGGCAGGGGGCTGACCGAGCAGTACTTC. Protein product: CASGGRGLTEQYF.

The chain recombines TRBV5-4 with TRBJ1-4; 10 nucleotides match TRBD1. The CDR3 length is 15 residues. CDR1 is SGHNT, CDR2 YYREEE, per germline (reference sequence). V dropped 4 bases and J dropped 7; count of bases not matched to a gene: 7. The DNA for the CDR3 is TGTGCCAGCAGCCCGGGGACAGGGGATATTGAAAAACTGTTTTTT. The encoded protein is CASSPGTGDIEKLFF.

The chain uses TRBV2 and TRBJ1-1; D remains unclear. CDR1 SNHLY and CDR2 FYNNEI come from the germline V gene. Trimming took off 7 bases at V and 1 base at J, with 10 bases between the two ends. The CDR3 is 13 residues long. In DNA form, the CDR3 reads TGTGCCAGCACCGCGGGGTGGAACACTGAAGCTTTCTTT. Translating it yields CASTAGWNTEAFF.

The rearrangement joins TRBV30 to TRBJ2-7, with 10 nucleotides matching TRBD1. Germline CDR1 GTSNPN, CDR2 SVGIG (reference sequence). The CDR3 sequence is 15 residues long. The V segment lost 6 bases and the J segment 5 bases; nucleotides outside the gene matches: 13. CDR3: CACLPRDRGNHEQYF. The CDR3 DNA sequence: TGTGCCTGCCTCCCCCGGGACAGGGGCAACCACGAGCAGTACTTC.

This chain links TRBV7-2 with TRBJ2-7, with 11 bases that match TRBD2. CDR3 length equals 13 residues. V lost 1 base and J lost 10; bases outside the gene matches: 3. Germline V lookup: CDR1 SGHTA, CDR2 FQGNSA. DNA of the CDR3: TGTGCCAGCAGCTTAGAGGGACTAGCGGTTCAGTACTTC. Its translation is CASSLEGLAVQYF. The full variable domain, its missing parts supplied by reference TRBV7-2 and TRBJ2-7, is GAGVSQSPSNKVTEKGKDVELRCDPISGHTALYWYRQSLGQGLEFLIYFQGNSAPDKSGLPSDRFSAERTGGSVSTLTIQRTQQEDSAVYLCASSLEGLAVQYFGPGTRLTVT.

The chain carries TRBV5-1 and TRBJ1-1, with 8 bases identical to TRBD1. Losses at the gene ends were 3 bases for V and 3 bases for J; bases not matched to a gene: 4. This CDR3 comprises 14 residues. The V gene's germline CDR1 is SGHRS and CDR2 YFSETQ. The CDR3 bases are TGCGCCAGCAGCTGGACAGGGCGCGACACTGAAGCTTTCTTT. Translating gives CASSWTGRDTEAFF.

Comment on this clone: The junction shows a germline mismatch at one end, possibly a read error. The chain employs TRBV7-7 and TRBJ2-1, with 12 bases identical to TRBD2. The CDR3 is 15 amino acids. The germline CDR1 and CDR2 sequences are SSHAT and FNYEAQ (reference sequence). CDR3 residues: CASSQLAGGYNEQFF. In nucleotides, the CDR3 is TGTGCTAGCAGCCAACTAGCGGGGGGCTACAATGAGCAGTTCTTC.

The V and J genes are TRBV27 and TRBJ1-5; no definite D call. V was pared by 6 bases and J by 6 bases, with 12 bases between. CDR3 length: 13 residues. Germline V gene lookup returns CDR1 MNHEY and CDR2 SMNVEV (reference sequence). The DNA of the CDR3 is TGTGCCAGCAGCCGAATACAGAGTCAGCCCCAGCATTTT. This translates into CASSRIQSQPQHF.

This chain connects TRBV10-3 to TRBJ2-7; perhaps TRBD1 as D (7 bases). The V end was cut by 8 bases, the J end by 4 bases, with 18 bases between. Germline CDR1 reads ENHRY; CDR2 reads SYGVKD. The CDR3 runs 14 residues. The CDR3 DNA is TGTGCCATCGGGGGGAGACAGGGTCAGTACGAGCAGTACTTC. Translation: CAIGGRQGQYEQYF.

The V gene is TRBV5-1, the J gene TRBJ1-2, with 7 bases aligning to TRBD1. This CDR3 region has 13 residues. V lost 9 bases to trimming and J lost 2 bases; unmatched junction nucleotides: 7. CDR1 is SGHRS, CDR2 YFSETQ, per germline. The CDR3 DNA follows: TGCGCCACCCGGGAAGGGGGCAACTATGGCTACACCTTC. Translated, it gives CATREGGNYGYTF.

The chain carries TRBV7-9 and TRBJ2-7; D unresolved. Trimming cost V 3 bases and J 2 bases, with 11 bases left between them. From germline, CDR1 is SEHNR and CDR2 FQNEAQ (reference sequence). The CDR3 loop spans 14 amino acids. DNA of the CDR3: TGTGCCAGCAGCTTCTCGCCAGTCCCCTACGAGCAGTACTTC. This translates into CASSFSPVPYEQYF.

This clone was seen a few times. The V call is TRBV7-2, the J call TRBJ2-6; 8 positions match TRBD1. In germline, CDR1 is SGHTA, CDR2 FQGNSA. The CDR3 contains 14 residues. J lost 3 bases, V lost 5 bases, and 0 bases had no gene match. The CDR3 DNA is TGTGCCAGCAGCACAGGGGGTGGGGCCAACGTCCTGACTTTC. Its protein product is CASSTGGGANVLTF. Filled out from reference TRBV7-2 and TRBJ2-6, the complete variable domain reads GAGVSQSPSNKVTEKGKDVELRCDPISGHTALYWYRQSLGQGLEFLIYFQGNSAPDKSGLPSDRFSAERTGGSVSTLTIQRTQQEDSAVYLCASSTGGGANVLTFGAGSRLTVL.